Listed below are T cell receptor beta chains from one sample, sequenced in a study of neurological immune-mediated disorders. TCRdb re-called the 5' RACE reads through MiXCR, storing one row per CDR3 protein. The repertoire holds tens of thousands of distinct CDR3 sequences, with approximately 10% as singletons. Input material: PBMCs. These receptors were obtained from a man in his sixties in good health. CDR3s include the opening cysteine and the closing phenylalanine or tryptophan. D genes are given only for firm matches. The listing skips clone size in some rows; elsewhere it reads once, few, many or a size class.

d_call | clone_size | j_call | v_call | cdr3_aa | cdr3_nt
NA | many | TRBJ2-1 | TRBV10-3 | CAIGGTPPTEQFF | TGTGCCATCGGGGGCACCCCCCCCACTGAGCAGTTCTTC
NA | many | TRBJ1-1 | TRBV5-6 | CASSLVGSREAFF | TGTGCCAGCAGCTTGGTGGGGAGCAGAGAAGCTTTCTTT
NA | many | TRBJ2-5 | TRBV5-1 | CASSWADEETQYF | TGCGCCAGCAGCTGGGCGGACGAAGAGACCCAGTACTTC
NA | many | TRBJ1-6 | TRBV30 | CAWSTGGGSNSPLHF | TGTGCCTGGAGTACAGGTGGGGGATCTAATTCACCCCTCCACTTT
TRBD2 | NA | TRBJ2-3 | TRBV20-1 | CSARGVATSGTIRTDTQYF | TGCAGTGCTAGAGGGGTCGCCACTAGCGGAACTATTCGCACAGATACGCAGTATTTT
NA | many | TRBJ1-2 | TRBV3-1 | CASSQGAFSGHGYTF | TGTGCCAGCAGCCAAGGGGCTTTTTCAGGACATGGCTACACCTTC
NA | NA | TRBJ2-7 | TRBV2 | CASSEGRTREQYF | TGTGCCAGCAGTGAAGGTAGAACCAGGGAGCAGTACTTC
NA | many | TRBJ2-4 | TRBV12-3/TRBV12-4 | CASSLRLVLAKNIQYF | TGTGCCAGCAGTTTAAGGCTAGTACTAGCCAAAAACATTCAGTACTTC
TRBD2 | many | TRBJ2-1 | TRBV20-1 | CSARVRGDYNEQFF | TGCAGTGCTAGAGTACGGGGGGACTACAATGAGCAGTTCTTC
TRBD1 | many | TRBJ2-3 | TRBV7-6 | CASSPEGQTMYF | TGTGCCAGCAGCCCAGAGGGACAGACCATGTATTTT
TRBD1 | many | TRBJ1-2 | TRBV4-2 | CASSQDSGTGRLYGYTF | TGTGCCAGCAGCCAAGATTCCGGGACAGGGAGGCTCTATGGCTACACCTTC
NA | many | TRBJ2-2 | TRBV5-1 | CASSTAANTGELFF | TGCGCCAGCAGTACGGCAGCCAACACCGGGGAGCTGTTTTTT
NA | many | TRBJ2-3 | TRBV18 | CASSQSTDTQYF | TGTGCCAGCTCACAGAGCACAGATACGCAGTATTTT
NA | many | TRBJ2-3 | TRBV28 | CASSPLGAGTDTQYF | TGTGCCAGCAGTCCCTTGGGGGCGGGGACAGATACGCAGTATTTT
NA | many | TRBJ1-2 | TRBV7-2 | CASSLRGRINYGYTF | TGTGCCAGCAGCTTAAGGGGAAGAATTAACTATGGCTACACCTTC
NA | many | TRBJ1-2 | TRBV7-2 | CASSLGGSGISYGYTF | TGTGCCAGCAGCTTAGGGGGGTCAGGGATATCCTATGGCTACACCTTC
NA | many | TRBJ1-2 | TRBV7-3 | CASSLTKGSNYGYTF | TGTGCCAGCAGCTTAACGAAAGGTTCCAACTATGGCTACACCTTC
NA | many | TRBJ2-7 | TRBV14 | CASSQGLAYEQYF | TGTGCCAGCAGCCAAGGACTAGCCTACGAGCAGTACTTC
NA | many | TRBJ2-3 | TRBV5-1 | CASSQGRTDTQYF | TGCGCCAGCAGCCAGGGGCGCACAGATACGCAGTATTTT
TRBD2 | many | TRBJ2-1 | TRBV5-1 | CASSLGEGPYNEQFF | TGCGCCAGCAGCTTAGGGGAGGGACCCTACAATGAGCAGTTCTTC
NA | NA | TRBJ2-3 | TRBV18 | CASSRQRNTDTQYF | TGTGCCAGCTCACGACAGAGAAACACAGATACGCAGTATTTT
NA | few | TRBJ1-2 | TRBV5-6 | CASSLEDYGYTF | TGTGCCAGCAGCTTGGAGGACTATGGCTACACCTTC
TRBD1 | many | TRBJ2-2 | TRBV5-1 | CASSAGQGASGELFF | TGCGCCAGCAGCGCGGGACAGGGGGCTAGCGGGGAGCTGTTTTTT
TRBD1 | many | TRBJ2-3 | TRBV5-8 | CASSPGQVSSTDTQYF | TGTGCCAGCAGCCCGGGACAGGTGTCTAGCACAGATACGCAGTATTTT
NA | many | TRBJ1-4 | TRBV6-6 | CASSYGYEKLFF | TGTGCCAGCAGTTACGGGTATGAAAAACTGTTTTTT
TRBD1 | many | TRBJ2-3 | TRBV29-1 | CSAFPGTGEWGTQYF | TGCAGCGCCTTTCCCGGGACAGGGGAATGGGGTACGCAGTATTTT
TRBD1 | NA | TRBJ1-4 | TRBV30 | CAWSGSRGATNEKLFF | TGTGCCTGGAGTGGATCCAGGGGGGCAACTAATGAAAAACTGTTTTTT
NA | many | TRBJ1-3 | TRBV6-6 | CASSQRQTGNTIYF | TGTGCCAGCAGTCAACGACAGACTGGAAACACCATATATTTT
NA | many | TRBJ2-7 | TRBV12-3/TRBV12-4 | CASSLGVSAYEQYF | TGTGCCAGCAGTTTAGGGGTAAGCGCCTACGAGCAGTACTTC
NA | NA | TRBJ2-3 | TRBV20-1 | CSARDILATDTKYF | TGCAGTGCTAGAGATATCCTAGCGACAGATACGAAGTATTTT
TRBD2 | few | TRBJ2-3 | TRBV6-2/TRBV6-3 | CASSYPGGVSTDTQYF | TGTGCCAGCAGTTACCCGGGGGGAGTTAGCACAGATACGCAGTATTTT
NA | NA | TRBJ2-2 | TRBV27 | CASSSGGVVYRRTGELFF | TGTGCCAGCAGTTCGGGCGGAGTGGTCTATAGAAGGACCGGGGAGCTGTTTTTT
NA | many | TRBJ1-2 | TRBV20-1 | CSAREVGQTNYGYTF | TGCAGTGCTAGAGAGGTCGGACAGACAAACTATGGCTACACCTTC
NA | few | TRBJ2-3 | TRBV7-2 | CASSTAGQVSDTQYF | TGTGCCAGCAGCACCGCGGGTCAAGTGTCAGATACGCAGTATTTT
NA | NA | TRBJ2-7 | TRBV7-8 | CASSSASYEQYF | TGTGCCAGCAGCTCTGCATCCTACGAGCAGTACTTC
NA | many | TRBJ2-3 | TRBV5-1 | CASSPRHTPGDTQYF | TGCGCCAGCAGCCCAAGACATACACCTGGCGATACGCAGTATTTT
NA | many | TRBJ2-7 | TRBV6-5 | CASIRDRSSYEQYF | TGTGCCAGCATTCGAGACAGAAGCTCCTACGAGCAGTACTTC
TRBD2 | NA | TRBJ2-1 | TRBV29-1 | CSVDGLAGDYEQFF | TGCAGCGTTGACGGACTAGCGGGAGACTATGAGCAGTTCTTC
NA | many | TRBJ2-1 | TRBV10-1 | CASSETGRRNEQFF | TGCGCCAGCAGTGAGACGGGGCGGAGGAATGAGCAGTTCTTC
NA | NA | TRBJ2-6 | TRBV29-1 | CSVLDRSGGSNVLTF | TGTAGCGTCTTGGACCGTTCGGGTGGGTCCAACGTCCTGACTTTC
NA | many | TRBJ1-6 | TRBV6-6 | CASIETGSRLNSPLHF | TGTGCCAGCATCGAAACAGGGTCGCGACTTAATTCACCCCTCCACTTT
NA | NA | TRBJ2-1 | TRBV29-1 | CSVHTPSVPTFYNEQFF | TGCAGCGTTCATACCCCTAGCGTACCCACTTTTTACAATGAGCAGTTCTTT
TRBD1 | many | TRBJ2-7 | TRBV5-1 | CASASGTADYEQYF | TGCGCCAGCGCCTCCGGGACAGCCGACTACGAGCAGTACTTC